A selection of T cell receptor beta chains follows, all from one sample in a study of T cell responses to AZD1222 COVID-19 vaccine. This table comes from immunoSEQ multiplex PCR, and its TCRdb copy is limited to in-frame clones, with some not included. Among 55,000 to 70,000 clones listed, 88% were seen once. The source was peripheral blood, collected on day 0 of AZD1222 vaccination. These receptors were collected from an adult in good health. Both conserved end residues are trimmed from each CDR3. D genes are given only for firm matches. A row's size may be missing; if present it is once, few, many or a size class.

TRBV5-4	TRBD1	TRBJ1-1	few	ASSLGRGLGTEAF
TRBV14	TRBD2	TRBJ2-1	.	ASSQTSGKTNEQF
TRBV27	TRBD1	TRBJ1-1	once	AITQGVTEAF
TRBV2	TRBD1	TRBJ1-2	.	ASSASTGGFYGYT
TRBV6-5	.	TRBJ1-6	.	ASSPDTSYNSPLH
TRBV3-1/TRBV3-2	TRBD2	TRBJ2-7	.	ASSPGTSAFYEQY
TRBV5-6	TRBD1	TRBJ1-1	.	ASRRDRVGTEAF
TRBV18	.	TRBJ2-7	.	ASSPVELRGGIYEQY
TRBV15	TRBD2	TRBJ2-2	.	ATSRSLAGGYTGELF
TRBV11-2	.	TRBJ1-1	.	ASSFSRGNTEAF
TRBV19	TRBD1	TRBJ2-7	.	ASSIAGGPSYEQY
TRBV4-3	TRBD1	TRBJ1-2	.	ASSQGTGGNYGYT
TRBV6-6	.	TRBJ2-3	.	ASSSITRRTDTQY
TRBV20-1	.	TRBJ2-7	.	SAVPSYEQY
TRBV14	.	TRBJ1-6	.	ASSQGGRDYNSPLH
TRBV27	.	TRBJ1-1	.	ASSLVGDANTEAF
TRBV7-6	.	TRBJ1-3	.	ASSSTDGANTIY
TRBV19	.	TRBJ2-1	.	ASSTSYVRNNEQF
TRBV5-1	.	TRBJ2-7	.	ASSSLFYRNDEQY
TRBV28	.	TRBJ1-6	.	ASSLWSGSPLH
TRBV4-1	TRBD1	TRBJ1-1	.	ASSQARQGNTEAF
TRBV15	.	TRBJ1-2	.	ATSYSGGNYGYT
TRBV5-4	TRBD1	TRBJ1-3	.	ASRTQGTTGNTIY
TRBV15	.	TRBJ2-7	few	ATSREREPYEQY
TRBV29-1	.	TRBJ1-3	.	SVSRDPGNTIY
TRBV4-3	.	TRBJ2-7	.	ASSQGVSSEYEQY
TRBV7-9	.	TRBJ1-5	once	ASSLGDGINQPQH
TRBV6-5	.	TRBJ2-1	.	ATLGGGRNEQF
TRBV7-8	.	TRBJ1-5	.	ASSLAAVYSNQPQH
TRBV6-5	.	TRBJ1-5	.	ASSYSYRADQPQH
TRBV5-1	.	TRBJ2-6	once	ASRRTETGANVLT
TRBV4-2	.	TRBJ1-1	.	ASSPEGMNTEAF
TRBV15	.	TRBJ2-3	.	ATSRDNDPTDTQY
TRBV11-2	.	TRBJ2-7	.	ASSLEHRAPYEQY
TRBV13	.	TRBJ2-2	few	ASRVDGANTGELF
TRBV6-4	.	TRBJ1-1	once	ASSSGNTEAF
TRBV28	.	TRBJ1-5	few	ASTPGGDWGQPQH
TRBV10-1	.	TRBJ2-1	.	ASSETPANEQF
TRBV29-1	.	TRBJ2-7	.	SVDGDGNYEQY
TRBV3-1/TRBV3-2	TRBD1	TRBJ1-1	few	ASSPRDRRLEAF
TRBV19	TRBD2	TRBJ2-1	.	ASSPGGRRAVGQF
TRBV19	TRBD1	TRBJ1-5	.	ASRGPRTGPSKQPQH
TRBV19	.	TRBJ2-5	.	ASSSGRFQETQY
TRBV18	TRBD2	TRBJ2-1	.	ASSPPKTSGGNYNEQF
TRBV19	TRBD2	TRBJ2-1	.	ASSEGLAHYNEQF
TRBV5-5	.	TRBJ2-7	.	ATSTGSRYEQY
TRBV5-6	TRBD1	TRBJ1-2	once	ASWRQGDYGYT
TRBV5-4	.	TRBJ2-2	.	ASSFITGELF
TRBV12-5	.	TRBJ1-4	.	ASGFFGRDTTNEKLF
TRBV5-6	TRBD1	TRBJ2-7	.	ASSPGTGMAEQY
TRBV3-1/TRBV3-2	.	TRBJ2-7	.	ASSQLALSSYEQY
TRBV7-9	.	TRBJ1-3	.	ASSPKDRRRANTIY
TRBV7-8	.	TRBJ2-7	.	ASSLSRAAYEQY